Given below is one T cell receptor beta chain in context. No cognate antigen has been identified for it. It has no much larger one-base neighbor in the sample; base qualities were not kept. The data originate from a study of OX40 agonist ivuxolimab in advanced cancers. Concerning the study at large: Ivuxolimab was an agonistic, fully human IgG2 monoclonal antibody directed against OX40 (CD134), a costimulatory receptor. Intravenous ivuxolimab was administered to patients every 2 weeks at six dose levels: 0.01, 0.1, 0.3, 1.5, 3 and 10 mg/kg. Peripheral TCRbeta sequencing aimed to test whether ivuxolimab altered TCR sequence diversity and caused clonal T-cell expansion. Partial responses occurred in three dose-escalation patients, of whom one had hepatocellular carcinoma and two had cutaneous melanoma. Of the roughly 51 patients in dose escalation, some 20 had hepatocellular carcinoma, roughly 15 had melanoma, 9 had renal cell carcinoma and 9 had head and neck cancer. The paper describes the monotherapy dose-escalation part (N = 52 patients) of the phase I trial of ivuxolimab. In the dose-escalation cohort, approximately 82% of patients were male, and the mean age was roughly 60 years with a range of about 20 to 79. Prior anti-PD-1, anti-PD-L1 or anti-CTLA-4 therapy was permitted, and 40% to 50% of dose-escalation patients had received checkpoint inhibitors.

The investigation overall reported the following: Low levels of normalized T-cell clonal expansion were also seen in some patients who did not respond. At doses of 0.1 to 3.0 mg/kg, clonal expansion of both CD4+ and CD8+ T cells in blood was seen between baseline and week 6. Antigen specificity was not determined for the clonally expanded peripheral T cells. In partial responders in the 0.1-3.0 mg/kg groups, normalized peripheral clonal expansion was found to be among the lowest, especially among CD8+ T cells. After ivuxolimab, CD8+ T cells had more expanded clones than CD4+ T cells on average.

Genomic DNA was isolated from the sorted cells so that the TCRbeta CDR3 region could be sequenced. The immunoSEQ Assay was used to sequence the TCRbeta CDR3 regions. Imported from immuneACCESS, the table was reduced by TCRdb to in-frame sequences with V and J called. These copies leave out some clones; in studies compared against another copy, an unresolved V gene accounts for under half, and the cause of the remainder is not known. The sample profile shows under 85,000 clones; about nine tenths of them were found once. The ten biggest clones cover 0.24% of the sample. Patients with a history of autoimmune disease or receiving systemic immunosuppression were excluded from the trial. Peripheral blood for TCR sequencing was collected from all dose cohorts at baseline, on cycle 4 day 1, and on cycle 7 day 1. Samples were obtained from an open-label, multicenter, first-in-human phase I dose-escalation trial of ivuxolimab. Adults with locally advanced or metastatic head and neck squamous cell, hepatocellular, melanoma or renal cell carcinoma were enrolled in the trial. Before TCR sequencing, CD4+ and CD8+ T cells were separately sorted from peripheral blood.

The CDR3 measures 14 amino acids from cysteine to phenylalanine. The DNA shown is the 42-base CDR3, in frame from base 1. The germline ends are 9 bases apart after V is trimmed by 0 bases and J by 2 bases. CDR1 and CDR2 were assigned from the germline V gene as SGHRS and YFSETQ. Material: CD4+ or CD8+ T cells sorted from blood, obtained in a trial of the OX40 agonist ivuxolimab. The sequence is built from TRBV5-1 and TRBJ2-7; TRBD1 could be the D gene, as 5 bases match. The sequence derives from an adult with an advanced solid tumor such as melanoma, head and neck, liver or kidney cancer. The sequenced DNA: TGCGCCAGCAGCTTGGTGCAGGGAACCTACGAGCAGTACTTC. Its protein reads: CASSLVQGTYEQYF.